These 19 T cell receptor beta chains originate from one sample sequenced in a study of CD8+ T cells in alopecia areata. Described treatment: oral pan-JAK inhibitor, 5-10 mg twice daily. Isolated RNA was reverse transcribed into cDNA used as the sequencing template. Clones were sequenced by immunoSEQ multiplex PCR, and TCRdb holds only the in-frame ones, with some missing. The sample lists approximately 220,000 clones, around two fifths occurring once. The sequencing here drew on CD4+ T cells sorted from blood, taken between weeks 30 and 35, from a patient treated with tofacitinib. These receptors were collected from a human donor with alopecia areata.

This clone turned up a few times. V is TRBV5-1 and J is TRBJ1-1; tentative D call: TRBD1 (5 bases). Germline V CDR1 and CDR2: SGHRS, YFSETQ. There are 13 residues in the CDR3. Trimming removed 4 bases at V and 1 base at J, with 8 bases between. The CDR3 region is CASSLTENTEAFF. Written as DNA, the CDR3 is TGCGCCAGCAGCCTGACAGAGAACACTGAAGCTTTCTTT.

DNA for the CDR3: TGCGCCAGCATCGGACTAGCGGGAGTGTTTGAGCAGTTCTTC. This sequence encodes CASIGLAGVFEQFF. The V and J genes are TRBV10-2 and TRBJ2-1; 13 bases align to TRBD2. The CDR3 extends over 14 amino acids. J was trimmed by 9 bases and V by 7 bases; bases with no gene match: 6. Germline-derived CDR1 and CDR2 are WSHSY and SAAADI.

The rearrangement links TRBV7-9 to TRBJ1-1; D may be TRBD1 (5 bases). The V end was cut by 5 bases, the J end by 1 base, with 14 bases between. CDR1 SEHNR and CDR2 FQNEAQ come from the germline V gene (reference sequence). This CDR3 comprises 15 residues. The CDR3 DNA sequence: TGTGCCAGCAGCCCCCGTTGGGACTCGAACACTGAAGCTTTCTTT. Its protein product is CASSPRWDSNTEAFF.

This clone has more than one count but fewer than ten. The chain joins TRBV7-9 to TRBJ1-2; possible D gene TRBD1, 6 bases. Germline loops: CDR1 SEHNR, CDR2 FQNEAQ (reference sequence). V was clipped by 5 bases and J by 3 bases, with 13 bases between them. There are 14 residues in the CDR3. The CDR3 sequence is CASSPLRGHYGYTF. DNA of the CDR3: TGTGCCAGCAGCCCCCTCAGGGGCCACTATGGCTACACCTTC.

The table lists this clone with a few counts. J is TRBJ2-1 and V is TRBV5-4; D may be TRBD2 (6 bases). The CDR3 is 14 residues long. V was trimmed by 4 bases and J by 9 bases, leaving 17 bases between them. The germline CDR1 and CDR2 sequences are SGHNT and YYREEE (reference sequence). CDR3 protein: CASSGGAPPFEQFF. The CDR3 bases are TGTGCCAGCAGCGGCGGGGCTCCGCCCTTTGAGCAGTTCTTC. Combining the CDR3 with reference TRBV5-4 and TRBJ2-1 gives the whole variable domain ETGVTQSPTHLIKTRGQQVTLRCSSQSGHNTVSWYQQALGQGPQFIFQYYREEENGRGNFPPRFSGLQFPNYSSELNVNALELDDSALYLCASSGGAPPFEQFFGPGTRLTVL.

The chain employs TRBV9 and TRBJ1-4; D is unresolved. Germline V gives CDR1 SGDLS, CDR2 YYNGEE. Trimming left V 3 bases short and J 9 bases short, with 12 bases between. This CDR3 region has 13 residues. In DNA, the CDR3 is TGTGCCAGCAGCGACGCAGGCCTGAAAAAACTGTTTTTT. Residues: CASSDAGLKKLFF.

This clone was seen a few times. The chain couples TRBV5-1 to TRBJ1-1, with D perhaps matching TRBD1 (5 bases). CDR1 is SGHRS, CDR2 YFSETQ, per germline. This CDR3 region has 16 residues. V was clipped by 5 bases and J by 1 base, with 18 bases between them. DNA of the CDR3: TGCGCCAGCAGAGCGGGTAGTGGGGGGAGGAACACTGAAGCTTTCTTT. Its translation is CASRAGSGGRNTEAFF.

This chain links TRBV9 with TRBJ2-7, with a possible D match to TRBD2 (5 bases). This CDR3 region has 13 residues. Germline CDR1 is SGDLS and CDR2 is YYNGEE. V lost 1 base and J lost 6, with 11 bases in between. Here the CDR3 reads CASSVHTSSEQYF. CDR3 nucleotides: TGTGCCAGCAGCGTACATACTAGTTCCGAGCAGTACTTC.

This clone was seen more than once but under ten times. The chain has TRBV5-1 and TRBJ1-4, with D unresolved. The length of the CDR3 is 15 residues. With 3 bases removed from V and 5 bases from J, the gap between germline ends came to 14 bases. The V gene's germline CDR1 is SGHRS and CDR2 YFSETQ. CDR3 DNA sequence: TGCGCCAGCAGCTCAGGCACAGCGGGAAATGAAAAACTGTTTTTT. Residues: CASSSGTAGNEKLFF.

The CDR3 DNA reads as TGTGCCAGCAGTCTGCGGGGACATGAGACCCAGTACTTC. Translated: CASSLRGHETQYF. The chain uses TRBV27 and TRBJ2-5; tentatively, D is TRBD1 or TRBD2 (6 bases each). Germline CDR1 MNHEY, CDR2 SMNVEV (reference sequence). The V end lost 5 bases, the J end lost 5 bases, and 12 bases lay between the germline ends. The CDR3 runs to 13 residues.

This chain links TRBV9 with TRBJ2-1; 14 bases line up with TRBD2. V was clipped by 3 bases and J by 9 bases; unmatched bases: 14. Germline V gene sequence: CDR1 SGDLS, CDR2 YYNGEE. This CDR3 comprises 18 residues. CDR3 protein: CASSAPRLAGGHGGEQFF. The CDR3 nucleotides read TGTGCCAGCAGCGCCCCAAGACTAGCGGGAGGGCACGGAGGTGAGCAGTTCTTC.

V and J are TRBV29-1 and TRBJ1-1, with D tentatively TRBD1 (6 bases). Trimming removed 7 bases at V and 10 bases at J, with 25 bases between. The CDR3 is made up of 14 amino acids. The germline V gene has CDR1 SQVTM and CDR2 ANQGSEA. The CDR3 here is CSATEAPGTSGAFF. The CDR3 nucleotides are TGCAGCGCCACCGAAGCTCCCGGGACAAGTGGAGCTTTCTTT.

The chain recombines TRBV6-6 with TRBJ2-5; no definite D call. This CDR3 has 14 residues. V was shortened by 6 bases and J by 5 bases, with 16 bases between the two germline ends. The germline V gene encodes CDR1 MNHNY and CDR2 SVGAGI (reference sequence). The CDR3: CASSTSPALETQYF. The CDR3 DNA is TGTGCCAGCAGCACGTCCCCGGCCCTGGAGACCCAGTACTTC.

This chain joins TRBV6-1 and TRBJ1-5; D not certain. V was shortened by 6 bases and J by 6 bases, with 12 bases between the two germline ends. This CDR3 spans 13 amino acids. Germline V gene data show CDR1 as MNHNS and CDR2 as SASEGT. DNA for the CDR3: TGTGCCAGCAGCGTACTAGGTCCTCAGCCCCAGCATTTT. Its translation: CASSVLGPQPQHF.

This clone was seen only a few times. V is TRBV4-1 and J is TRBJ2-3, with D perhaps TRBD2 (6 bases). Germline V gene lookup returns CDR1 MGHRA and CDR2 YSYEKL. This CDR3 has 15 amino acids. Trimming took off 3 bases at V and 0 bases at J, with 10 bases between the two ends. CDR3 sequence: CASSHLGGSTDTQYF. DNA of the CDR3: TGCGCCAGCAGCCACCTCGGGGGTAGCACAGATACGCAGTATTTT.

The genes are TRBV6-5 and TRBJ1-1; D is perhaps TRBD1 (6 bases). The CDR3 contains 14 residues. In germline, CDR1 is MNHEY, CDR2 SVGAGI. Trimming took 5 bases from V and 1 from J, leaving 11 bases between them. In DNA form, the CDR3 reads TGTGCCAGCAGTACAGGGTTGTGGAACACTGAAGCTTTCTTT. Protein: CASSTGLWNTEAFF.

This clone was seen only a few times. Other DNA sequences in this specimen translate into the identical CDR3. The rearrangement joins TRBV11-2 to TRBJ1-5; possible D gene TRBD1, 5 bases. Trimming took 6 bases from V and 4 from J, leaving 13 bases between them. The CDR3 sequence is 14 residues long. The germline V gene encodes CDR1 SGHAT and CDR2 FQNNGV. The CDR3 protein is CASSQNGGNQPQHF. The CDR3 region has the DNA TGTGCCAGCAGTCAAAACGGGGGGAATCAGCCCCAGCATTTT.

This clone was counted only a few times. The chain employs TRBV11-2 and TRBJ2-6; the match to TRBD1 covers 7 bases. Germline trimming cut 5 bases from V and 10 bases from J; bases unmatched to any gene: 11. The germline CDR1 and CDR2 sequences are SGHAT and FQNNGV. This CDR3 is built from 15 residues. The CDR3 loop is CASSPRDRLENVLTF. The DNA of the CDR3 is TGTGCCAGCAGCCCCCGGGACAGATTGGAGAACGTCCTGACTTTC.

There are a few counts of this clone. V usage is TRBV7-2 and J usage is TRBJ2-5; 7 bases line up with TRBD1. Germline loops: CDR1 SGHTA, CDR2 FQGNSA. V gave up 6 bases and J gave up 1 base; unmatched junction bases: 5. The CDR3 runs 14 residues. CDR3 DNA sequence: TGTGCCAGCAGATACGACAGGGTCCAAGAGACCCAGTACTTC. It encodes CASRYDRVQETQYF. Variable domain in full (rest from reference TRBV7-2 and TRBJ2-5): GAGVSQSPSNKVTEKGKDVELRCDPISGHTALYWYRQSLGQGLEFLIYFQGNSAPDKSGLPSDRFSAERTGGSVSTLTIQRTQQEDSAVYLCASRYDRVQETQYFGPGTRLLVL.